A selection of T cell receptor beta chains follows, all from one sample in a study of neurological immune-mediated disorders. TCRdb passed the 5' RACE reads through MiXCR, listing each CDR3 protein once. The sample holds 25,000 to 30,000 distinct CDR3 sequences, approximately 6.6% seen once. The sequencing sample was made of PBMCs. The receptor set was obtained from a woman between 45 and 65 years old in good health. The CDR3 runs from the conserved cysteine through the conserved F or W. D genes are given only for firm matches. Only some rows state a clone size, as once, few, many or a class for expanded clones.

cdr3_aa	cdr3_nt	clone_size	d_call	v_call	j_call
CATSPRHQGGDTQYF	TGTGCCACCAGCCCGCGACATCAAGGTGGAGATACGCAGTATTTT	many	-	TRBV15	TRBJ2-3
CASSPRGGDLDTQYF	TGTGCCAGCAGCCCGCGGGGGGGCGATTTAGATACGCAGTATTTT	many	TRBD2	TRBV7-3	TRBJ2-3
CSARDGAANTEAFF	TGCAGTGCTAGAGATGGGGCCGCGAACACTGAAGCTTTCTTT	many	-	TRBV20-1	TRBJ1-1
CSVEEGRGAGYGYTF	TGCAGCGTTGAAGAAGGTCGGGGGGCAGGCTATGGCTACACCTTC	many	-	TRBV29-1	TRBJ1-2
CASSQGLLALAYEQYF	TGTGCCAGCAGCCAAGGATTACTAGCCCTAGCCTACGAGCAGTACTTC	many	-	TRBV3-1	TRBJ2-7
CASSLKGGGISTDTQYF	TGTGCCAGCAGCTTAAAGGGCGGCGGGATTAGCACAGATACGCAGTATTTT	many	-	TRBV7-2	TRBJ2-3
CASSELGRAFF	TGTGCCAGCAGTGAGTTGGGGAGAGCTTTCTTT	many	-	TRBV25-1	TRBJ1-1
CSARSLGGGTDTQYF	TGCAGTGCTCGGAGCCTAGGTGGAGGCACAGATACGCAGTATTTT	many	-	TRBV20-1	TRBJ2-3
CSVQKVGVLGETQYF	TGCAGCGTCCAAAAGGTTGGGGTCCTGGGAGAGACCCAGTACTTC	many	-	TRBV29-1	TRBJ2-5
CASSISGRGGYGYTF	TGTGCCAGCAGTATCTCCGGCAGGGGCGGCTATGGCTACACCTTC	many	-	TRBV12-3/TRBV12-4	TRBJ1-2
CASSFLNSGSFSYNEQFF	TGTGCCAGCAGCTTTCTTAATAGCGGGTCGTTTTCCTACAATGAGCAGTTCTTC	many	TRBD2	TRBV5-5	TRBJ2-1
CSARDWDRGRHEQYF	TGCAGTGCTAGAGATTGGGACAGGGGTAGGCACGAGCAGTACTTC	many	TRBD1	TRBV20-1	TRBJ2-7
CASSLGDNRGYNEQFF	TGCGCCAGCAGCTTGGGGGACAACCGGGGGTACAATGAGCAGTTCTTC	many	-	TRBV5-1	TRBJ2-1
CASSLSPVSEQYF	TGTGCCAGCAGCTTATCGCCCGTTAGCGAGCAGTACTTC	many	-	TRBV7-2	TRBJ2-7
CASSFGKAGRNTEAFF	TGCGCCAGCAGCTTTGGTAAGGCAGGGAGGAACACTGAAGCTTTCTTT	many	-	TRBV5-1	TRBJ1-1
CATSTRGGSETQYF	TGTGCCACCAGTACGAGGGGAGGATCAGAGACCCAGTACTTC	many	-	TRBV15	TRBJ2-5
CASSSRQKNTEAFF	TGTGCCAGCAGTTCACGACAGAAGAACACTGAAGCTTTCTTT	many	-	TRBV2	TRBJ1-1
CSAQEGTRNQPQHF	TGCAGTGCCCAAGAGGGCACTCGCAATCAGCCCCAGCATTTT	many	-	TRBV20-1	TRBJ1-5
CSVEQGKLRNF	TGCAGCGTTGAACAGGGCAAGCTAAGGAACTTC	many	-	TRBV29-1	TRBJ2-4
CASSPQQGSTEAFF	TGTGCCAGCAGTCCCCAGCAGGGGAGCACTGAAGCTTTCTTT	many	-	TRBV6-6	TRBJ1-1
CSAVTTGGAKNIQYF	TGCAGTGCCGTTACGACTGGCGGAGCCAAAAACATTCAGTACTTC	many	-	TRBV20-1	TRBJ2-4
CSVGNEQFF	TGCAGTGTGGGTAATGAGCAGTTCTTC	many	-	TRBV20-1	TRBJ2-1
CSAPSTATNYGYTF	TGCAGTGCTCCTTCGACAGCGACCAACTATGGCTACACCTTC	many	-	TRBV20-1	TRBJ1-2
CASSFGTGANEQFF	TGCGCCAGCAGCTTCGGGACAGGGGCAAATGAGCAGTTCTTC	medium-sized	TRBD1	TRBV5-1	TRBJ2-1
CASREGGNYGYTF	TGTGCCAGCAGAGAAGGGGGGAACTATGGCTACACCTTC	many	-	TRBV7-2	TRBJ1-2
CNARWARDTEAFF	TGCAATGCTAGGTGGGCGCGGGACACTGAAGCTTTCTTC	-	-	TRBV20-1	TRBJ1-1
CATTPGQSNTGELFF	TGCGCCACCACCCCGGGACAGTCGAACACCGGGGAGCTGTTTTTT	many	TRBD1	TRBV10-1	TRBJ2-2
CSARRFTSYEQYF	TGCAGTGCTAGGAGATTTACGTCCTACGAGCAGTACTTC	many	-	TRBV20-1	TRBJ2-7
CASSYDESSYNEQFF	TGTGCCAGCAGTTACGATGAGAGCTCCTACAATGAGCAGTTCTTC	many	-	TRBV6-5	TRBJ2-1
CASSFRWGNNQPQHF	TGTGCCAGCAGTTTTCGATGGGGGAACAATCAGCCCCAGCATTTT	many	-	TRBV28	TRBJ1-5
CASSLAGRSTETQYF	TGTGCCAGCAGCTTAGCCGGCAGGAGCACGGAGACCCAGTACTTC	many	-	TRBV7-6	TRBJ2-5
CASTPGGLWGNQPQHF	TGTGCCAGCACTCCCGGGGGGTTGTGGGGCAATCAGCCCCAGCATTTT	many	-	TRBV5-5	TRBJ1-5
CSAIGSGSTDTQYF	TGCAGTGCTATTGGTAGCGGCTCCACAGATACGCAGTATTTT	many	-	TRBV20-1	TRBJ2-3
CASSQGRTDTQYF	TGTGCCAGCAGCCAAGGTCGAACAGATACGCAGTATTTT	many	-	TRBV14	TRBJ2-3
CSATGTGHGYTF	TGCAGTGCTACCGGGACAGGGCATGGCTACACCTTC	many	TRBD1	TRBV20-1	TRBJ1-2
CSARDQRGGQSGELFF	TGCAGTGCTAGGGATCAGCGGGGGGGCCAGTCCGGGGAGCTGTTTTTT	many	TRBD2	TRBV20-1	TRBJ2-2
CASSQQLAVTGELFF	TGTGCCAGCAGCCAACAACTAGCAGTGACCGGGGAGCTGTTTTTT	many	-	TRBV3-1	TRBJ2-2
CSASSWGDNSPLHF	TGCAGTGCTAGTTCATGGGGGGATAATTCACCCCTCCACTTT	many	-	TRBV20-1	TRBJ1-6
CASSQDRAVANEQFF	TGCGCCAGCAGCCAGGACAGGGCGGTGGCAAATGAGCAGTTCTTC	medium-sized	TRBD1	TRBV5-1	TRBJ2-1
CASSLDNGSGDTQYF	TGTGCCAGCAGCTTAGACAACGGGAGTGGAGATACGCAGTATTTT	many	-	TRBV11-2	TRBJ2-3
CASSPSGQRGVGNTIYF	TGTGCCAGCAGTCCCAGCGGACAGCGGGGTGTTGGAAACACCATATATTTT	many	-	TRBV6-6	TRBJ1-3
CASSQDLSPGYSYEQYF	TGTGCCAGCAGCCAAGATCTTTCCCCCGGGTACTCCTACGAGCAGTACTTC	many	-	TRBV14	TRBJ2-7
CASKLQGSYNEQFF	TGTGCCAGCAAGCTACAGGGCTCCTACAATGAGCAGTTCTTC	many	-	TRBV6-6	TRBJ2-1
CAISPQGDTQYF	TGTGCCATCAGTCCACAGGGAGATACGCAGTATTTT	many	-	TRBV10-3	TRBJ2-3
CASSLSWQMGNQPQHF	TGTGCCAGCAGTTTATCGTGGCAGATGGGCAATCAGCCCCAGCATTTT	many	-	TRBV27	TRBJ1-5
CASSQHLAANTGELFF	TGCGCCAGCAGCCAACACCTAGCGGCGAACACCGGGGAGCTGTTTTTT	many	TRBD2	TRBV4-3	TRBJ2-2
CASSAVPGQGITLSGANVLTF	TGTGCCAGCAGCGCAGTCCCGGGACAGGGGATCACCCTCTCTGGGGCCAACGTCCTGACTTTC	many	TRBD1	TRBV5-5	TRBJ2-6
CSARSPAKNIQYF	TGCAGTGCTAGGTCCCCCGCCAAAAACATTCAGTACTTC	many	-	TRBV20-1	TRBJ2-4
CATSRDAGTGAVYNEQFF	TGTGCCACCAGCAGAGACGCCGGGACAGGTGCGGTTTACAATGAGCAGTTCTTC	many	TRBD1	TRBV15	TRBJ2-1
CASSSWQAYEQYF	TGTGCCAGCAGTTCGTGGCAGGCCTACGAGCAGTACTTC	many	-	TRBV28	TRBJ2-7
CSVGRDSGTDTQYF	TGCAGCGTTGGGAGGGACAGTGGCACAGATACGCAGTATTTT	-	-	TRBV29-1	TRBJ2-3
CASSSGQAGNTIYF	TGTGCCAGCAGCTCCGGACAGGCTGGAAACACCATATATTTT	many	TRBD1	TRBV7-9	TRBJ1-3
CASSPLFGNTIYF	TGTGCCAGCAGTCCCCTTTTCGGAAACACCATATATTTT	many	-	TRBV6-6	TRBJ1-3
CASSYSAGFHEQYF	TGTGCCAGCAGTTACTCTGCAGGGTTCCACGAGCAGTACTTC	many	-	TRBV6-2/TRBV6-3	TRBJ2-7
CAISEGTAGTDTQYF	TGTGCCATCAGTGAGGGGACAGCGGGCACAGATACGCAGTATTTT	many	TRBD1	TRBV10-3	TRBJ2-3
CSAKSLGQNTEAFF	TGCAGTGCTAAGAGCCTAGGACAGAACACTGAAGCTTTCTTT	-	-	TRBV20-1	TRBJ1-1
CSAWQGGSDTQYF	TGCAGTGCTTGGCAGGGCGGGAGTGATACGCAGTATTTT	many	TRBD2	TRBV20-1	TRBJ2-3
CSAGESGGNQPQHF	TGCAGTGCTGGCGAATCCGGGGGCAATCAGCCCCAGCATTTT	many	-	TRBV20-1	TRBJ1-5
CASSTGSPYGYTF	TGTGCCAGCAGCACCGGGAGCCCATATGGCTACACCTTC	many	-	TRBV21-1	TRBJ1-2